This T cell receptor (beta chain) was recorded in a study of T cell changes during pregnancy in multiple sclerosis. Method: immunoSEQ multiplex PCR; TCRdb's copy keeps in-frame clones and lacks some. The table includes tens of thousands of clones, around 94% detected once. J gave up 4 bases and V 8 bases, and 5 bases lay outside the gene matches. There are 13 residues in the CDR3. Germline V gene data show CDR1 as SGHRS and CDR2 as YFSETQ. The rearrangement links TRBV5-1 to TRBJ1-1; 10 bases match TRBD1. The material sequenced was peripheral blood, taken in the third trimester of pregnancy. The clonotype originates from a female donor with multiple sclerosis, enrolled in a pregnancy study. The CDR3 here is CASWDRGPTEAFF. The CDR3 nucleotides are TGCGCCAGTTGGGACAGGGGTCCCACTGAAGCTTTCTTT.